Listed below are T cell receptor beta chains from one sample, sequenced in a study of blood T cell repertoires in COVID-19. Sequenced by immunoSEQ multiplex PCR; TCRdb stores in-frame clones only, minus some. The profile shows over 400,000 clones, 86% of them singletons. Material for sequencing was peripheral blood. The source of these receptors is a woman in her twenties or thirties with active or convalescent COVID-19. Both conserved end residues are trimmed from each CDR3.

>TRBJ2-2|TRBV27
ASSYGSANTGELF
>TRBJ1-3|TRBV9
ASSVTGVGGNTIY
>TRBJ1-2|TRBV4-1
ASSQDHGDRDPNYGYT
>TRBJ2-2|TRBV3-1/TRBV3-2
ASSTIGGARTGELF
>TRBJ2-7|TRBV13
ASSPSWAGGTYEQY
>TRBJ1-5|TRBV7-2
ASSTQGTGAGQPQH
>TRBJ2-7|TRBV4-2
ASSQDVSSDSYEQY
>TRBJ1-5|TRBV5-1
ASSLAGQRGQPQH
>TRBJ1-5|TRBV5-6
ASSLGDRGIVNQPQH
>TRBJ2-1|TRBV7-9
ASSSSGGAFYNEQF
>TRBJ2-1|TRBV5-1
ASSLGGTGSIGEQF
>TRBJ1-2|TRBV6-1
ASSEASGLLYGYT
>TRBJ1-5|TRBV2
ASRDKQGYQPQH
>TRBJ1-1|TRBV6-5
ASRIDRGGTEAF
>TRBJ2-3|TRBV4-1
ASSQAGREVGTDTQY
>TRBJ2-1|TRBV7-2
ASSLVGLATAYNEQF
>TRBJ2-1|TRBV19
ASSPGTSGRAGWNEQF
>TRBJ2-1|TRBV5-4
ASSPAGGPSYNEQF
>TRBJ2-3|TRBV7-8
ASSLAQTQY
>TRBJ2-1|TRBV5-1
ASSLERDYEQF
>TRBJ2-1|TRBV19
ASSIQASGWNEQF
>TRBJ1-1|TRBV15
ATSRDLFSGE
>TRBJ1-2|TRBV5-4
ASSSGQGPNNYGYT
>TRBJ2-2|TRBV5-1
ASSHGSEPGELF
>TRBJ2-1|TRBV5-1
ASSPRGSNEQF
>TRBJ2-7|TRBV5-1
ASSPLGTAEYEQY
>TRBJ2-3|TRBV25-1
ASSNSGRGTDTQY
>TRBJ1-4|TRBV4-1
ASSQGDSKGKLF
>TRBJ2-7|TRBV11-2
ASSSNPQGYEQY
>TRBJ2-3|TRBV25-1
ASSEGRSGDTQY
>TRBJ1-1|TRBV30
AWSRPGGYTNTEAF
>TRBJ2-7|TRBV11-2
ASSLSGHYEQY
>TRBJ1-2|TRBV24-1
ATSATSFQGARFGYT
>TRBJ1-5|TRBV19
ATRYRDSNQPQH
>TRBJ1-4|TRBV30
AWSKTGPLNEKLF
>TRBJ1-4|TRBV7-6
ASSLAWTSNEKLF
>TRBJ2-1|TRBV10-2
ASSLVQSYNEQF
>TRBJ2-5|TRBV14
ASSQAVIQETQY
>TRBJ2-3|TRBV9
ASSVGAGVGTDTQY
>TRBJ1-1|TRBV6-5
ASKKAAGVNTEAF
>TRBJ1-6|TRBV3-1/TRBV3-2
ASSTMGQGGSPLH
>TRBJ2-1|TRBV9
ASMAGTSSSNEQF
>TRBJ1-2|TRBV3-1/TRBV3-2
ASSQDGTGRIGGYT
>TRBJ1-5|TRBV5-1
ASSIAPGGQPQH
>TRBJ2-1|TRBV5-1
ASSSLGAGGTYNEQF
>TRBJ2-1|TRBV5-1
ASSLARAGGIYNEQF
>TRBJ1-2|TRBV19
ASSRKRTGEPGYT
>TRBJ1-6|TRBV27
ASSAETRPFTLH
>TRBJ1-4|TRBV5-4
ASSLQGGRSEKLF
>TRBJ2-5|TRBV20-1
SASHWTSGRQETQY